The entry below gives a single TCR beta chain sequence along with its context. Its recognized antigen is unknown. No clone much larger than this one lies a single base away; base qualities are absent. TCRbeta CDR3 regions were amplified from genomic DNA by means of the immunoSEQ Assay, a bias-controlled multiplex PCR. The authors processed their data as follows. The number of nucleated cells in each sample was estimated from the amplification of reference gene primers within the assay. Sequence reads were collapsed and filtered to measure the absolute abundance of every unique TCRbeta CDR3 rearrangement. Productive Simpson clonality was computed per sample as the square root of Simpson's diversity index over productive rearrangements. In TCRdb, the immuneACCESS table is reduced to in-frame sequences with V and J assigned. These tables do not hold every clone; where another copy was compared, an unresolved V gene accounts for under half, and the others remain unexplained. V, J and clone size were drawn from that table, and D and trimming were deduced from the DNA. The sample contains some 390,000 clones, around 91% of them found a single time. Clones ranked in the top ten supply 1.5% to 1.7% of the sample.

The sample belongs to a study of blood T cell repertoires in COVID-19 (dated by TCRdb to between 2020 and 2021). With regard to the full study: Collaborator samples came from the United States, Italy and Spain and covered acute and convalescent phases of COVID-19. The dataset comprised deeply sampled blood TCRbeta repertoires from subjects exposed to, actively infected with, or recovered from COVID-19. The repertoires were made available in a free public database intended to serve as a resource for research on the immune response to SARS-CoV-2. Sample metadata almost always included a de-identified subject ID, COVID-19 status, age in years and sex. The samples were drawn from two sources: the first 160 participants of the ongoing ImmuneRACE study, and 1,200 or so subjects contributed by 6 global collaborators. Where HLA class I and class II types were available, the types were taken from metadata supplied by the sample provider, not from assay-based typing. The material from the prospective study consisted of cDNA or gDNA derived from T cells, B-cell-depleted T cells, or PBMCs. Here is what the overall study found, with its caveats: The amount of clinical and demographic metadata varied by source and participant and was provided uncurated.

Including the terminal cysteine and phenylalanine, the CDR3 comprises 16 residues. Only CDR3 DNA is held: 48 bases, read in frame from base 1. V ends up 6 bases short and J 1 base short, with an unmatched junction base count of 9. Looking up the germline V gene (reference sequence) yields CDR1 SGHAT and CDR2 FQDESV. One collaborating source in Seattle enrolled patients during active infection and followed them longitudinally through the course of disease. Whole blood was collected in K2EDTA tubes by collaborating institutions according to the institutions' own protocols. For TCRbeta analysis, collaborators shipped samples as frozen whole blood, isolated PBMCs, or DNA extracted from either of those sample types.

The rearrangement joined TRBV11-1 to TRBJ1-3, and 7 junction bases match TRBD1. This sequence was found in a woman aged 40-49 years with COVID-19, enrolled during active disease. Sequenced material: peripheral blood. The CDR3 reads CASSYRQGGSGNTIYF. The nucleotide sequence reads as follows: TGTGCCAGCAGTTACAGACAGGGAGGATCTGGAAACACCATATATTTT.